This TCR beta chain was sequenced during a study of Ad26.COV2.S vaccination and SARS-CoV-2 variants. Whole-study findings and limits: Comparable non-spike TCR breadth was observed in vaccine and placebo recipients.

Specified treatment: 15 to 20 received Ad26.COV2.S at low or high dose, single or two shots; about 5 received placebo; per-sample allocation not given. Samples analyzed were those drawn on day 63 after the first vaccine or placebo injection. The data were produced by immunoSEQ multiplex PCR, yet TCRdb's version contains in-frame clones alone and is incomplete. This table holds under 600,000 clones, roughly nine tenths found once. As concerns this clone: Antigen specificity is unknown.

Sample: peripheral blood, taken in a trial of Ad26.COV2.S vaccine versus placebo. This receptor was taken from a person aged 18 to 65 who received the Ad26.COV2.S COVID-19 vaccine or a placebo.

CDR3 protein: CASSDLITSGGLGEQYF. The CDR3 coding sequence is TGTGCCAGCAGTGACTTGATAACTAGCGGGGGGCTTGGCGAGCAGTACTTC. The genes are TRBV2 and TRBJ2-7; 12 bases line up with TRBD2. The CDR3 covers 17 residues. The V segment lost 3 bases and the J segment 6 bases; nucleotides outside the gene matches: 12. Per the germline V gene, CDR1 is SNHLY and CDR2 is FYNNEI.